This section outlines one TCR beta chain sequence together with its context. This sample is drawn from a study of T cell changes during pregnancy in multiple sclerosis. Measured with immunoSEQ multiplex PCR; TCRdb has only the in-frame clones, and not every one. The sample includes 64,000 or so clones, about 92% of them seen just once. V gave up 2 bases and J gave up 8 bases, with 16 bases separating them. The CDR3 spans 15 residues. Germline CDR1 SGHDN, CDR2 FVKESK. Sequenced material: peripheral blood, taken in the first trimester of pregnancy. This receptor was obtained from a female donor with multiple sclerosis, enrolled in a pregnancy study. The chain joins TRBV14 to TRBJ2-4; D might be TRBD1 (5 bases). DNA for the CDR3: TGTGCCAGCAGCCAAAGGGGCGTTGGAAGGGACATTCAGTACTTC. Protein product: CASSQRGVGRDIQYF.